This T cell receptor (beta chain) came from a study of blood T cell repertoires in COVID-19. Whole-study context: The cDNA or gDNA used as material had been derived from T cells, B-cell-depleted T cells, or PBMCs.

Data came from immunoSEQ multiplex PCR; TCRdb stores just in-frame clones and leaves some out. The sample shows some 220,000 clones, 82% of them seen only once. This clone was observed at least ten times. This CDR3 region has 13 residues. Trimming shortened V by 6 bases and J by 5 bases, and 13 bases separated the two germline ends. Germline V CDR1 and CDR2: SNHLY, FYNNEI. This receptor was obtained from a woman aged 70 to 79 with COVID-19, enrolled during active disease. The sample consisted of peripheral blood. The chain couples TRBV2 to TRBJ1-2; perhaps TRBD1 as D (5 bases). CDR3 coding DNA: TGTGCCAGCAGCGCGGACACGCCGTATGGCTACACCTTC. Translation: CASSADTPYGYTF.